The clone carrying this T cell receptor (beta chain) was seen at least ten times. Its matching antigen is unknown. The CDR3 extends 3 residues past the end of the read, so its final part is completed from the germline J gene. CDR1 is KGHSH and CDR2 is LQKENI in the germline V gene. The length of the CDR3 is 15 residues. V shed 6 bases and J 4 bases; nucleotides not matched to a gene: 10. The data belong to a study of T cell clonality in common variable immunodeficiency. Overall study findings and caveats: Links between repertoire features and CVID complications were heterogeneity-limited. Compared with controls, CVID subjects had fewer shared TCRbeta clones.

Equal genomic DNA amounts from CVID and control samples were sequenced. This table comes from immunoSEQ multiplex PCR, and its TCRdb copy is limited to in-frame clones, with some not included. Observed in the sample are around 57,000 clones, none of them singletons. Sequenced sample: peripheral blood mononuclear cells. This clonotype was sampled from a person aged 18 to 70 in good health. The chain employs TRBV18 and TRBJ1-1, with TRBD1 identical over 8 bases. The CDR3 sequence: CASSPIDRGGTEAFF. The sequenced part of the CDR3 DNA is TGTGCCAGCTCTCCCATAGACAGGGGAGGCACTGAA.